Listed here is a single T cell receptor beta chain. It has no known antigen specificity. The input lacks base qualities; no much larger clone sits a single base away. This sample is drawn from a study of CD8+ T cells in alopecia areata (dated by TCRdb to between 2017 and 2018). About the full investigation: The treated patients took part in an open-label pilot trial in which moderate-to-severe alopecia areata was treated with oral tofacitinib at 5 to 10 mg twice daily. Clonality in the scalp was compared among normal scalp (n=4), patchy alopecia areata scalp (n=8), and alopecia totalis/universalis scalp (n=8). TCRbeta CDR3 regions were amplified by immunoSEQ multiplex PCR with 35 Vbeta forward and 13 Jbeta reverse primers. Scalp tissue and sorted CD4+ and CD8+ peripheral blood T cells from patchy and totalis/universalis alopecia areata patients and from healthy controls were covered by human TCRbeta sequencing. Biopsies were taken from tofacitinib-treated patients at baseline and again at 4 and 24 weeks into treatment, and several of those patients also had a later scalp biopsy. RNA was obtained with the PAXgene miRNA kit for fixed scalp, the miRNeasy kit for PBMCs, and the RNeasy kit for mouse skin. High-throughput TCRbeta sequencing was used to examine T cell clonal expansion in alopecia areata in both the C3H/HeJ mouse model and human patients. Tofacitinib was given for 6 to 18 months, followed by 6 months of follow-up off drug to assess delayed response and recurrence. Study-level results and caveats: Unlike mouse skin, where gammadelta T cells dominate, normal human skin contains resident alphabeta T cells that get sequenced too, which complicates analysis of the scalp TCR repertoire. Shared TCR sequences between patients were less evident than in mice, which may be partly attributable to HLA diversity in the patient population. Compared with normal scalp, lesional scalp had higher clonality and more expanded CD8+ clones, particularly in alopecia totalis/universalis, a pattern that suggests antigenic drive.

The CDR3 runs 11 residues from the cysteine to the phenylalanine. The entry retains the CDR3 DNA only, 33 bases that are in frame from base 1. In the germline V gene (reference sequence), CDR1 corresponds to GTSNPN and CDR2 to SVGIG. Relative to germline, V is 2 bases shorter and J is 4 bases shorter, with 6 bases between their ends. The method was the immunoSEQ multiplex PCR assay. For TCR sequencing, RNA was extracted from every sample and reverse transcribed into cDNA to serve as template. SuperScript III was used to make first-strand cDNA, primed with a 2:1 mix of oligo-dT and random hexamers. A synthetic immune receptor repertoire was used to assess amplification bias, and residual bias was removed computationally. For the original study's pipeline: Raw reads were preprocessed for error removal, and CDR3 was defined according to IMGT conventions as running from the conserved cysteine to phenylalanine. Clonality was calculated as 1 minus Shannon entropy normalized by log2 of the number of productive unique TCRs. Whether each scalp clone was CD4 or CD8 was inferred by checking scalp TCRbeta sequences against the CD4 and CD8 repertoires from sorted blood. Not all clones reach the TCRdb copy of this immuneACCESS table, which keeps in-frame sequences only. Checked studies attribute under half of the gap to unresolved V genes and leave the rest unexplained. V, J and clone size derive from that table, while D and trimming were established from the DNA sequence. The sample profile shows about 150,000 clones; 40% to 65% of them were found once. Roughly a fifth of the sample is held by the ten biggest clonotypes.

The time point label, read with the paper, signifies: baseline before oral tofacitinib. Lesional scalp punch biopsies and peripheral blood were obtained from alopecia areata patients. PBMCs were separated by density centrifugation and stained for CD3, CD4 and CD8, after which CD4+ and CD8+ T cells were sorted on a FACSAria. The receptor chain draws on TRBV30 and TRBJ2-7; too little of a D gene remains to name it. The sequence was collected from a human donor with alopecia areata. The material was CD8+ T cells sorted from blood, obtained at week 0. The CDR3 region reads CAWSHGYEQYF. In nucleotide form, the sequence is TGTGCCTGGAGTCATGGGTACGAGCAGTACTTC.